This section outlines one TCR beta chain sequence together with its context. Its antigen is not known. The data were taken from a study of vaccination effects on CD4 cells after COVID-19. ViraFEST expansion of antigen-specific CD4+ T cells with viral peptide pools preceded sequencing. The culture ran for 10 days, and then CD4+ T cells were isolated. This person caught SARS-CoV-2 sometime from March to December 2020, and PCR testing confirmed the infection. Germline loops: CDR1 SGHRS, CDR2 YFSETQ. The CDR3 extends over 14 amino acids. The junction had 10 bases not matched to a gene; V was cut back by 9 bases and J by 4 bases. Measured with immunoSEQ multiplex PCR; TCRdb has only the in-frame clones, and not every one. The sample holds tens of thousands of clones; around 82% are singletons and the top ten take over 5%.

The clonotype was recovered from a human donor who had a prior SARS-CoV-2 infection. V usage is TRBV5-1 and J usage is TRBJ2-1, with 7 nucleotides matching TRBD2. Sample: CD4+ T cells from PBMCs cultured with HIV peptides, taken before COVID-19 vaccination. The subset here: HIV-1 Nef peptide pool negative control/reference culture. The CDR3 DNA follows: TGCGCCACCTCGCTTGGCGGGAGTTACAATGAGCAGTTCTTC. This gives the protein CATSLGGSYNEQFF.